The 26 T cell receptor beta chains reported below all come from one sample, sequenced in a study of T cell responses to AZD1222 COVID-19 vaccine. Profiling relied on immunoSEQ multiplex PCR, and the TCRdb table lists in-frame clones only, not all of them. The sample lists approximately 140,000 clones, 92% occurring once. The sequenced sample was peripheral blood, obtained on day 0 of AZD1222 vaccination. The receptors were sampled from an adult in good health.

J is TRBJ1-4 and V is TRBV27; 10 bases align to TRBD1. V trimming: 10 bases; J trimming: 6 bases; junction bases outside the gene matches: 8. The germline V gene encodes CDR1 MNHEY and CDR2 SMNVEV (reference sequence). The CDR3 totals 14 residues. The CDR3 nucleotides are TGTGCCACCGGGACAGGGGTCCGAGATGAAAAACTGTTTTTT. It is translated as CATGTGVRDEKLFF.

This chain links TRBV29-1 with TRBJ2-1, with TRBD2 identical over 8 bases. The ends lost 5 bases at V and 4 bases at J; junction bases unmatched: 10. The germline V gene has CDR1 SQVTM and CDR2 ANQGSEA. This CDR3 is 15 amino acids long. The DNA for the CDR3 is TGCAGCGTTCCCCCTCGGGGGGGCGGGTACAATGAGCAGTTCTTC. The encoded protein is CSVPPRGGGYNEQFF.

This clone came up once. The genes are TRBV19 and TRBJ1-2; 7 nucleotides match TRBD1. Germline CDR1 is LNHDA and CDR2 is SQIVND (reference sequence). The V gene end was trimmed by 4 bases and the J gene end by 6 bases; junction bases not matched to a gene: 14. The CDR3 spans 16 residues. In nucleotides, the CDR3 is TGTGCCAGTAGTACCGGGACATCTACAGGGGTCGATGGCTACACCTTC. It specifies CASSTGTSTGVDGYTF.

Notes on this clone: Other DNA sequences in this specimen translate into the identical CDR3. This chain uses TRBV5-5 with TRBJ2-7, with 7 positions matching TRBD1. This CDR3 region has 14 residues. Per germline, CDR1 SGHKS and CDR2 YYEKEE (reference sequence). Losses at the gene ends were 0 bases for V and 2 bases for J; bases not matched to a gene: 2. The CDR3, as DNA: TGTGCCAGCAGCTTGGGTCAGGGGGCCTACGAGCAGTACTTC. It encodes CASSLGQGAYEQYF.

The rearrangement joins TRBV11-3 to TRBJ1-1, with 7 bases that match TRBD1. V shed 5 bases, J shed 4 bases, and the junction held 10 bases outside the gene matches. The germline CDR1 and CDR2 sequences are SGHNT and YENEEA. The CDR3 runs 15 residues. The CDR3 DNA is TGTGCCAGCAGCGCGAGAACCGGACAGGCCACTGAAGCTTTCTTT. This translates into CASSARTGQATEAFF.

This chain uses TRBV7-2 with TRBJ2-2; D remains ambiguous. The germline V and J ends were trimmed by 5 bases and 5 bases, with 6 bases remaining between them. CDR3 size: 12 residues. Germline CDR1 is SGHTA and CDR2 is FQGNSA. The CDR3 spells CASSLRTGELFF. CDR3 sequence (DNA): TGTGCCAGCAGCCTACGAACCGGGGAGCTGTTTTTT.

This clone was seen a handful of times. CDR3 nucleotides: TGTGCCAGCAGCTTGGGGGGCGGGAGACAAGATACGCAGTATTTT. Its protein is CASSLGGGRQDTQYF. V is TRBV7-7 and J is TRBJ2-3; the D gene is possibly TRBD2 (7 bases). The V and J ends lost 3 bases and 5 bases respectively, with 15 bases between them. The CDR3 covers 15 residues. Per the germline V gene, CDR1 is SSHAT and CDR2 is FNYEAQ (reference sequence).

The chain is built from TRBV10-3 and TRBJ2-2; D is undetermined. CDR1 is ENHRY, CDR2 SYGVKD, per germline. The V and J ends lost 0 bases and 2 bases respectively, with 10 bases between them. The CDR3 has 16 residues. For the CDR3, the DNA is TGTGCCATCAGTGAGTCGCTGGGATCTAACACCGGGGAGCTGTTTTTT. Its translation is CAISESLGSNTGELFF.

The chain employs TRBV30 and TRBJ2-3; D gene ambiguous. V lost 0 bases and J 2 bases, leaving 9 bases between the germline ends. The CDR3 extends over 14 amino acids. Per germline, CDR1 GTSNPN and CDR2 SVGIG (reference sequence). The CDR3 bases are TGTGCCTGGAGTGTGGGCGGAACCACAGATACGCAGTATTTT. Translated: CAWSVGGTTDTQYF.

The V and J genes are TRBV5-8 and TRBJ2-1, with 7 bases aligning to TRBD1. The CDR3 runs 14 residues. CDR1 is SGHTS, CDR2 YDEGEE, per germline. With 4 bases clipped from V and 7 bases from J, the junction kept 8 bases outside the gene matches. The CDR3 loop is CASSRKGAANEQFF. CDR3 nucleotide sequence: TGTGCCAGCAGCAGGAAGGGGGCGGCGAATGAGCAGTTCTTC.

V and J are TRBV7-9 and TRBJ2-1; possible D gene TRBD2, 5 bases. Germline V CDR1 and CDR2: SEHNR, FQNEAQ (reference sequence). The germline V and J ends were trimmed by 4 bases and 5 bases, with 12 bases remaining between them. The CDR3 is 14 residues long. CDR3 coding DNA: TGTGCCAGCAGCTCCGTCGGGATACACAATGAGCAGTTCTTC. Translating it yields CASSSVGIHNEQFF.

This chain joins TRBV19 and TRBJ1-1; maybe TRBD1 (6 bases). Germline V CDR1 and CDR2: LNHDA, SQIVND (reference sequence). Trimming took off 8 bases at V and 4 bases at J, with 17 bases between the two ends. The CDR3 length is 14 residues. The CDR3 region is CASFTGNWGTEAFF. The CDR3 bases are TGTGCCAGTTTCACAGGGAATTGGGGCACTGAAGCTTTCTTT.

For the CDR3, the DNA is TGTGCCAGCAGCTTAAGTTTGCTGGCCGAGGCTTGGGGCTACACCTTC. It specifies CASSLSLLAEAWGYTF. The chain couples TRBV7-8 to TRBJ1-2; D uncertain. The CDR3 covers 16 residues. V was clipped by 2 bases and J by 8 bases, with 21 bases between them. Germline CDR1 is SGHVS and CDR2 is FQNEAQ. The full variable domain, in which reference TRBV7-8 and TRBJ1-2 provide the parts outside the CDR3, is GAGVSQSPRYKVAKRGQDVALRCDPISGHVSLFWYQQALGQGPEFLTYFQNEAQLDKSGLPSDRFFAERPEGSVSTLKIQRTQQEDSAVYLCASSLSLLAEAWGYTFGSGTRLTVV.

This sequence joins TRBV30 and TRBJ1-4, with D tentatively TRBD1 (6 bases). Germline V gene sequence: CDR1 GTSNPN, CDR2 SVGIG (reference sequence). This CDR3 is built from 15 residues. The V end lost 5 bases, the J end lost 5 bases, and 18 bases lay between the germline ends. The CDR3 spells CAWSMHRAANEKLFF. The CDR3 DNA reads TGTGCCTGGTCAATGCACAGGGCGGCGAATGAAAAACTGTTTTTT.

Only one count was recorded for this clone. The rearrangement uses TRBV14 and TRBJ1-2; 9 bases line up with TRBD1. CDR1 and CDR2 from the germline V gene are SGHDN and FVKESK. The trim removed 4 bases at V and 5 bases at J, leaving 11 bases unmatched. The CDR3 runs 16 residues. The CDR3 spells CASSPSPGQGKYGYTF. The CDR3 nucleotides read TGTGCCAGCAGCCCCAGCCCCGGACAGGGGAAATATGGCTACACCTTC. The whole variable domain, remainder taken from reference TRBV14 and TRBJ1-2, is EAGVTQFPSHSVIEKGQTVTLRCDPISGHDNLYWYRRVMGKEIKFLLHFVKESKQDESGMPNNRFLAERTGGTYSTLKVQPAELEDSGVYFCASSPSPGQGKYGYTFGSGTRLTVV.

The rearrangement joins TRBV7-9 to TRBJ2-1, with TRBD1 matching over 7 bases. This CDR3 has 12 residues. Trimming cost V 5 bases and J 12 bases; bases outside gene matches: 7. Germline V gives CDR1 SEHNR, CDR2 FQNEAQ (reference sequence). CDR3 loop: CASSPRQGGQFF. The CDR3 nucleotides read TGTGCCAGCAGCCCAAGACAGGGCGGGCAGTTCTTC.

The chain has TRBV28 and TRBJ1-2, with TRBD1 matching 7 bases. With 6 bases clipped from V and 0 bases from J, the junction kept 13 bases outside the gene matches. The CDR3 is 17 amino acids. CDR1 and CDR2 (germline): MDHEN, SYDVKM. The chain's CDR3 is CASSPGGGRIPNYGYTF. CDR3 nucleotide sequence: TGTGCCAGCAGCCCAGGGGGAGGAAGAATACCTAACTATGGCTACACCTTC.

The chain employs TRBV29-1 and TRBJ1-3, with 7 bases identical to TRBD1. This CDR3 spans 14 amino acids. The V and J ends lost 6 bases and 0 bases, in that order; junction bases with no gene match: 5. The germline CDR1 and CDR2 sequences are SQVTM and ANQGSEA. CDR3 region: CSVVGTASGNTIYF. CDR3 nucleotides: TGCAGCGTGGTCGGGACAGCCTCTGGAAACACCATATATTTT.

The V gene is TRBV30, the J gene TRBJ2-7; 11 positions match TRBD1. CDR3 length equals 14 residues. Germline V lookup: CDR1 GTSNPN, CDR2 SVGIG (reference sequence). V was pared by 2 bases and J by 3 bases, with 3 bases of the junction left unmatched. For the CDR3, the DNA is TGTGCCTGGAGTTTTGGGACAGGGGGCTACGAGCAGTACTTC. It codes for CAWSFGTGGYEQYF. The full variable domain, with the rest looked up from reference TRBV30 and TRBJ2-7, is SQTIHQWPATLVQPVGSPLSLECTVEGTSNPNLYWYRQAAGRGLQLLFYSVGIGQISSEVPQNLSASRPQDRQFILSSKKLLLSDSGFYLCAWSFGTGGYEQYFGPGTRLTVT.

The chain couples TRBV6-5 to TRBJ2-2; possibly TRBD1 or TRBD2 for D (5 bases each). V was cut by 7 bases and J by 5 bases, with 17 bases left in between. The germline CDR1 and CDR2 sequences are MNHEY and SVGAGI. The CDR3 length is 15 residues. The CDR3 sequence is CASTKKVRETGELFF. CDR3 DNA sequence: TGTGCCAGCACCAAAAAGGTCAGGGAGACCGGGGAGCTGTTTTTT.

The V gene is TRBV30, the J gene TRBJ1-2; maybe TRBD1 (6 bases). This CDR3 region has 12 residues. Trimming stripped 0 bases from V and 8 bases from J, with 10 bases between. The germline V gene has CDR1 GTSNPN and CDR2 SVGIG (reference sequence). CDR3 amino acids: CAWSVRGGGYTF. CDR3 nucleotides: TGTGCCTGGAGTGTACGAGGGGGAGGCTACACCTTC.

The chain is built from TRBV6-5 and TRBJ2-7, with D possibly being TRBD1 (5 bases). From germline, CDR1 is MNHEY and CDR2 SVGAGI. The V end was cut by 2 bases, the J end by 1 base, with 12 bases between. This CDR3 is built from 15 residues. CDR3 sequence: CASSYGATGSYEQYF. The CDR3 nucleotides read TGTGCCAGCAGTTACGGGGCTACCGGGTCCTACGAGCAGTACTTC.

The V and J genes are TRBV7-8 and TRBJ2-3, with 8 bases fitting TRBD2. CDR1 SGHVS and CDR2 FQNEAQ come from the germline V gene. The CDR3 has 16 residues. J gave up 1 base and V 1 base, and 4 bases lay outside the gene matches. The CDR3 coding sequence is TGTGCCAGCAGCTTAGTATTGACTAGCGGCACAGATACGCAGTATTTT. Its protein product is CASSLVLTSGTDTQYF. Filled out from reference TRBV7-8 and TRBJ2-3, the complete variable domain reads GAGVSQSPRYKVAKRGQDVALRCDPISGHVSLFWYQQALGQGPEFLTYFQNEAQLDKSGLPSDRFFAERPEGSVSTLKIQRTQQEDSAVYLCASSLVLTSGTDTQYFGPGTRLTVL.

This sequence joins TRBV19 and TRBJ2-7, with 9 bases matching TRBD1. Germline trimming cut 7 bases from V and 1 base from J; bases unmatched to any gene: 5. The germline V gene has CDR1 LNHDA and CDR2 SQIVND (reference sequence). The CDR3 is made up of 14 amino acids. The CDR3 nucleotides are TGTGCCAGTAACTCAGGACAGGGGTCCTACGAGCAGTACTTC. Protein sequence: CASNSGQGSYEQYF.

V usage is TRBV7-3 and J usage is TRBJ1-3; the D is unclear. Trimming left V 2 bases short and J 0 bases short, with 8 bases between. The CDR3 consists of 15 residues. Germline V gene data show CDR1 as SGHTA and CDR2 as FQGTGA. As DNA, the CDR3 is TGTGCCAGCAGCTTATTGGGGTTCTCTGGAAACACCATATATTTT. Residues: CASSLLGFSGNTIYF.

Written as DNA, the CDR3 is TGTGCTAGTGGTTTGGAAGCGGGAGCGCACTACGAGCAGTACTTC. This gives the protein CASGLEAGAHYEQYF. J is TRBJ2-7 and V is TRBV12-5; 8 positions match TRBD2. The ends lost 1 base at V and 3 bases at J; junction bases unmatched: 5. This CDR3 spans 15 amino acids. Germline-derived CDR1 and CDR2 are LGHNT and FRNRAP.